This is a list of T cell receptor beta chains from one sample in a study of blood T cell repertoires in COVID-19. The assay was immunoSEQ multiplex PCR, and TCRdb's table has in-frame clones only and misses some. The table has about 70,000 clones, about 90% seen once. Sequenced sample: peripheral blood. These receptors were obtained from a human donor in a cohort sampled during active COVID-19. Each CDR3 is given with its conserved first and last residue. D genes are given only for firm matches. Some rows mark clone size as missing; the rest say once, few, many or name a class of expanded clone.

>TRBD1|NA|TRBJ1-1|TRBV9
TGTGCCAGCAGCCCTCAAGGGGGCCCGACTGAAGCTTTCTTT
CASSPQGGPTEAFF
>TRBD1|NA|TRBJ1-1|TRBV27
TGTGCCAGCAGCCCCACAGGGGGTTTAGAGACTGAAGCTTTCTTT
CASSPTGGLETEAFF
>TRBD1|NA|TRBJ2-7|TRBV5-1
TGCGCCAGCAGCTTGGTCAGAAGGACAGGCGGCTCCTACGAGCAGTACTTC
CASSLVRRTGGSYEQYF
>TRBD1|NA|TRBJ1-3|TRBV3-1/TRBV3-2
TGTGCCAGCAGCCAAGGTGGGACAGGGTACTCTGGAAACACCATATATTTT
CASSQGGTGYSGNTIYF
>TRBD1|NA|TRBJ2-7|TRBV9
TGTGCCAGCAGCCCCGGACAGGGGGCGGGTGGAGACGAGCAGTACTTC
CASSPGQGAGGDEQYF
>TRBD1|NA|TRBJ1-2|TRBV19
TGTGCCAGTTCCCCGGGACAGGGCGTCTATGGCTACACCTTC
CASSPGQGVYGYTF
>NA|NA|TRBJ2-1|TRBV7-9
TGTGCCAGCAGCTTACGGGACACCCAACGGACCTACAATGAGCAGTTCTTC
CASSLRDTQRTYNEQFF
>TRBD2|NA|TRBJ2-5|TRBV3-1/TRBV3-2
TGTGCCAGCAGCCAGGTCATAGCGGGGGGGCCCAGGGAGACCCAGTACTTC
CASSQVIAGGPRETQYF
>TRBD2|NA|TRBJ2-1|TRBV6-5
TGTGCCAGCAGTTCCACTAGCGGGGGGGCGAATGAGCAGTTCTTC
CASSSTSGGANEQFF
>NA|NA|TRBJ2-3|TRBV7-2
TGTGCCAGCAGCCCCTACGCGCTTTACAGTACGCAGTATTTT
CASSPYALYSTQYF
>TRBD1|NA|TRBJ2-5|TRBV24-1
TGTGCCACCAGTGAGGCCGGGACAGGGGTGCGAGAGACCCAGTACTTC
CATSEAGTGVRETQYF
>TRBD2|NA|TRBJ2-1|TRBV7-6
TGTGCCAGCAGCCCCCGGGGGAGCGGGGGGGCTTTTAGTGAGCAGTTCTTC
CASSPRGSGGAFSEQFF
>NA|NA|TRBJ1-1|TRBV5-1
TGCGCCAGCAGCTTGGCGGGACAACTTAACACTGAAGCTTTCTTT
CASSLAGQLNTEAFF
>TRBD1|NA|TRBJ2-2|TRBV7-2
TGTGCCAGCAGGGCGGGACAGGGGCTCGCCGGGGAGCTGTTTTTT
CASRAGQGLAGELFF
>NA|NA|TRBJ1-1|TRBV5-6
TGTGCCAGCAGCTTTATGGACTCTGAAGCTTTCTTT
CASSFMDSEAFF
>TRBD1|once|TRBJ2-1|TRBV5-1
TGCGCCAGCGTTGGGGGACAGGGTTACAATGAGCAGTTCTTC
CASVGGQGYNEQFF
>TRBD2|NA|TRBJ2-3|TRBV4-3
TGCGCCAGCAGCCCACGGACTAGCGGGGGGGCCTATTTATCCACAGATACGCAGTATTTT
CASSPRTSGGAYLSTDTQYF
>NA|NA|TRBJ1-3|TRBV14
TGTGCCAGCAGCCAAGGACAGGCGAAGGGTGGATACACCATATATTTT
CASSQGQAKGGYTIYF
>NA|few|TRBJ2-7|TRBV5-8
TGTGCCAGCCCCAGCCGGACTGCGCTTTACGAGCAGTACTTC
CASPSRTALYEQYF
>TRBD1|NA|TRBJ1-1|TRBV6-5
TGTGCCAGCAGGGACAGGAGCCTGAACACTGAAGCTTTCTTT
CASRDRSLNTEAFF
>TRBD1|NA|TRBJ1-1|TRBV10-3
TGTGCCACCGGGACAGGGCTGAACACTGAAGCTTTCTTT
CATGTGLNTEAFF
>TRBD1|NA|TRBJ2-3|TRBV3-1/TRBV3-2
TGTGCCAGCAGCCACCGGACAGGGGCAGATACGCAGTATTTT
CASSHRTGADTQYF
>NA|NA|TRBJ1-1|TRBV7-7
TGTGCCAGCAGCTTAAGTTTTGGGAGGGATCGGGAAGCTTTCTTT
CASSLSFGRDREAFF
>TRBD2|NA|TRBJ2-3|TRBV27
TGTGCCAGCAGTCCCCGGGTAGCGGGGGGGTCGGCAGATACGCAGTATTTT
CASSPRVAGGSADTQYF
>NA|NA|TRBJ2-6|TRBV18
TGTGCCAGCTCACCAGGGCAGGGGGGCTCTGGGGCCAACGTCCTGACTTTC
CASSPGQGGSGANVLTF
>TRBD1|few|TRBJ1-6|TRBV7-9
TGTGCCAGCAGCTTACAAGGGACAGGGGATAATTCACCCCTCCACTTT
CASSLQGTGDNSPLHF
>NA|NA|TRBJ2-3|TRBV30
TGTGCCTGGAGTGAGTCGGGAGATACGCAGTATTTT
CAWSESGDTQYF
>NA|NA|TRBJ1-5|TRBV19
TGTGCCAGTAACGGCGGCGGAGGTCAGCCCCAGCATTTT
CASNGGGGQPQHF
>NA|NA|TRBJ1-2|TRBV19
TGTGCCAGTAGTATCGTCTGGGGCGGAGGGCAGCATGGCTACACCTTC
CASSIVWGGGQHGYTF
>NA|NA|TRBJ1-1|TRBV28
TGTGCCAGCAGTTCCTGGGGGAGGGAGAACACTGAAGCTTTCTTT
CASSSWGRENTEAFF
>NA|NA|TRBJ1-6|TRBV18
TGTGCCAGCTCACCAAGTTCAGGCGGAGGGAATTCACCCCTCCACTTT
CASSPSSGGGNSPLHF
>NA|NA|TRBJ1-6|TRBV30
TGTGCCTGGAGAGGCAGGGCGGGGAGTTCACCCCTCCACTTT
CAWRGRAGSSPLHF
>NA|NA|TRBJ1-1|TRBV6-5
TGTGCCAGCAGTAATACAGGGAACACTGAAGCTTTCTTT
CASSNTGNTEAFF
>TRBD1|once|TRBJ2-3|TRBV7-9
TGTGCCAGCAGCCCGGGACAGGGCCCAGATACGCAGTATTTT
CASSPGQGPDTQYF
>TRBD1|many|TRBJ1-1|TRBV27
TGTGCCAGCAGTTTATCCACAGGGGCGAACACTGAAGCTTTCTTT
CASSLSTGANTEAFF
>NA|NA|TRBJ2-2|TRBV27
TGTGCCAGCAGTTTAAATTATGAAGGGGTGGCATTTCGTATCGGGGAGCTGTTTTTT
CASSLNYEGVAFRIGELFF
>NA|NA|TRBJ2-7|TRBV11-2
TGTGCCAGCGGCCATTTCATCACGCCATACGAGCAGTACTTC
CASGHFITPYEQYF
>TRBD2|NA|TRBJ2-1|TRBV9
TGTGCCAGCAGCGGCGGGACTAGCGGGGGTTACAATGAGCAGTTCTTC
CASSGGTSGGYNEQFF
>NA|NA|TRBJ2-5|TRBV24-1
TGTGCCACCAGTGCCCCGGAGGGCCCAGAGACCCAGTACTTC
CATSAPEGPETQYF
>NA|NA|TRBJ2-4|TRBV7-9
TGTGCCAGCAGCTTAGGAGGGGGTGGCATTCAGTACTTC
CASSLGGGGIQYF
>NA|NA|TRBJ2-7|TRBV5-5
TGTGCCAGCAGCTTAGCCGGGAACTTC
CASSLAGNF
>TRBD2|NA|TRBJ2-2|TRBV7-2
TGTGCCAGCAGCTATACTAGCGGGCACACCGGGGAGCTGTTTTTT
CASSYTSGHTGELFF
>NA|NA|TRBJ2-1|TRBV18
TGTGCCAGCTCACCCGACGACGGGGTGTTCTTC
CASSPDDGVFF
>NA|NA|TRBJ1-2|TRBV5-6
TGTGCCAGCAGCACCTGGGAGAGTATCTATGGCTACACCTTC
CASSTWESIYGYTF
>TRBD2|NA|TRBJ2-3|TRBV7-9
TGTGCCAGCAGCTCGCCCGGACTAGCGGCCGCAGGTACGCAGTATTTT
CASSSPGLAAAGTQYF
>TRBD1|NA|TRBJ1-2|TRBV9
TGTGCCAGCAGCGTAGAGGACAGGGGAGATGGCTACACCTTC
CASSVEDRGDGYTF
>NA|NA|TRBJ2-5|TRBV4-1
TGCGCCAGCAGCCAAGTATCTCGCGGGGGCGAGACCCAGTACTTC
CASSQVSRGGETQYF
>NA|NA|TRBJ1-6|TRBV25-1
TGTGCCAGCAGTGATAAGGGGGTTAATTCACCCCTCCACTTT
CASSDKGVNSPLHF
>TRBD1|NA|TRBJ1-1|TRBV29-1
TGCAGCGTTGAGGCGCAGGGGGACACTGAAGCTTTCTTT
CSVEAQGDTEAFF
>NA|once|TRBJ1-1|TRBV5-1
TGCGCCAGCAGCTTGAATGTCGGGGATATGACTGAAGCTTTCTTT
CASSLNVGDMTEAFF
>TRBD1|NA|TRBJ1-1|TRBV7-9
TGTGCCAGCAGCTCGTCAGACAGGGGGCGCCCAGCTTTCTTT
CASSSSDRGRPAFF
>NA|NA|TRBJ2-2|TRBV6-5
TGTGCCAGCAGTTACCGCACCGGGGAGCTGTTTTTT
CASSYRTGELFF